Detailed here is one TCR beta chain. Its specificity is not known. The CDR3 extends over 10 amino acids. V was shortened by 3 bases and J by 9 bases, with 6 bases between the two germline ends. Germline V gene lookup returns CDR1 DFQATT and CDR2 SNEGSKA (reference sequence). This sample is part of a study of cytomegalovirus exposure and HLA in healthy donors. Study information: Findings of an earlier analysis included 117 million unique TCR beta sequences from roughly 180 million T cells.

The PCR made use of 60 Vbeta and 13 Jbeta primers. Profiled with immunoSEQ multiplex PCR; TCRdb holds only in-frame clones, not every one. The sample contains over 150,000 clones, around 79% of which appear only once. Study-wide results and caveats: The study put 150 to 200 TCR beta chains on its list as cytomegalovirus-associated.

The receptor comes from a woman between 40 and 50 years old in good health and CMV-seropositive. V gene TRBV20-1 combines with J gene TRBJ2-1, with D hard to call. The sample was PBMCs. DNA for the CDR3: TGCAGTGCTAGTGACTTTGAGCAGTTCTTC. Its protein is CSASDFEQFF.